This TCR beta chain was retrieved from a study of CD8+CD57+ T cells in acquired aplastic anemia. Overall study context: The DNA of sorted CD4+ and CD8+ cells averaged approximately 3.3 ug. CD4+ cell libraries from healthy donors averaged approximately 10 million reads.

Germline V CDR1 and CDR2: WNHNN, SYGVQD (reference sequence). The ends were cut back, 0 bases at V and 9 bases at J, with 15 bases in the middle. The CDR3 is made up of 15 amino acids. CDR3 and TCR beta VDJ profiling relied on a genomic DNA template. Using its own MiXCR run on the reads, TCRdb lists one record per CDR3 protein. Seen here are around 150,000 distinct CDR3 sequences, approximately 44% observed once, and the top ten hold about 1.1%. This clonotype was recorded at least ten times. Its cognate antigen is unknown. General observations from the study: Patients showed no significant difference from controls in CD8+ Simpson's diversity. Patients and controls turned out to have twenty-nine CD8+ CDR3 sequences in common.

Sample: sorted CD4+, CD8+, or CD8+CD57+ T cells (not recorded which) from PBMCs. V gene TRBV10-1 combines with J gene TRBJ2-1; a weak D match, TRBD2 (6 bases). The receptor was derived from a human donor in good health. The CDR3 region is CASSESGSGGGEQFF. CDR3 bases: TGCGCCAGCAGTGAGTCGGGGTCTGGGGGAGGTGAGCAGTTCTTC.